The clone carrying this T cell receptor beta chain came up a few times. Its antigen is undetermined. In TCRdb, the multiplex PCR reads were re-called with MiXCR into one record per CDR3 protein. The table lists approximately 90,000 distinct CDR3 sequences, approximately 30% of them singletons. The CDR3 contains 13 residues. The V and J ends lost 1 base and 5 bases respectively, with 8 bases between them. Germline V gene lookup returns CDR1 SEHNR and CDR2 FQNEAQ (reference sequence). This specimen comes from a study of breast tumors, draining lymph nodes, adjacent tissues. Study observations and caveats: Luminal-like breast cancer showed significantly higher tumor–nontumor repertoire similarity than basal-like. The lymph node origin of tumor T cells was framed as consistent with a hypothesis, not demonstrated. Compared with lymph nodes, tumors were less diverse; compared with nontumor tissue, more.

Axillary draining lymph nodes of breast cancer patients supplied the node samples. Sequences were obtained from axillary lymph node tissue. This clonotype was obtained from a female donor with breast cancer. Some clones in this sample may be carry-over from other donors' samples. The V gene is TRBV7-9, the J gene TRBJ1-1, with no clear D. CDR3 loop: CASSLVTGTEAFF. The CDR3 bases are TGTGCCAGCAGCTTAGTTACTGGAACTGAAGCTTTCTTT.